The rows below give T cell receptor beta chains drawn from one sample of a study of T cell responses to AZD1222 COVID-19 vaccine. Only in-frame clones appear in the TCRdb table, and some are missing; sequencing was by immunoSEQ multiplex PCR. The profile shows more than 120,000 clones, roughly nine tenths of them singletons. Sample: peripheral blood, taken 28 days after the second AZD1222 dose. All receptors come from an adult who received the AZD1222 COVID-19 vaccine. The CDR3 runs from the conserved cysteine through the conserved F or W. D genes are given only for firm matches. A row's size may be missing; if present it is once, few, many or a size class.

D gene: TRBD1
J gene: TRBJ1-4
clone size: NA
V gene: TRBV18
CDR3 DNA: TGTGCCAGCTCTCCGCCGGGACAGGGAAATGAAAAACTGTTTTTT
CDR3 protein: CASSPPGQGNEKLFF

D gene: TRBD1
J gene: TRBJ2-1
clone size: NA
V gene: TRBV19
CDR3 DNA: TGTGCCAGTAGTCCTGGGACAGGGGAAAGCAATGAGCAGTTCTTC
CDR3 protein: CASSPGTGESNEQFF

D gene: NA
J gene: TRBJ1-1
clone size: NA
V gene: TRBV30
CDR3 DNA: TGTGCCTGGAGTGTAACGAGGGGGACTGAAGCTTTCTTT
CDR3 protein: CAWSVTRGTEAFF

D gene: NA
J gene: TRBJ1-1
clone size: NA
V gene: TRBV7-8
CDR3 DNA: TGTGCCAGCAGCTTACAGCTAAGAGGGGGAGCTTTCTTT
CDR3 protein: CASSLQLRGGAFF

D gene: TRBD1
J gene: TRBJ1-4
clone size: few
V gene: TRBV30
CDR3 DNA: TGTGCCTGGAGTCCTACAGGGGGCCTTTCGTATTTT
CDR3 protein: CAWSPTGGLSYF

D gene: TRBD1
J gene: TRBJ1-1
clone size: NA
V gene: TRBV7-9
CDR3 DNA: TGTGCCAGCAGCCCGATACAGGGGATGGCGACTGAAGCTTTCTTT
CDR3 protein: CASSPIQGMATEAFF

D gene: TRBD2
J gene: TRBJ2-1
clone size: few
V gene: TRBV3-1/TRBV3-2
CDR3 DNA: TGTGCCAGCAGCCCCTGGCGGGGTGGGAGGGGAAGCAATGAGCAGTTCTTC
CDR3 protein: CASSPWRGGRGSNEQFF

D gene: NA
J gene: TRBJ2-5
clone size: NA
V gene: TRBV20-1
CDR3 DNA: TGCAGTGCTAGTCCAGTCAAAGAGACCCAGTACTTC
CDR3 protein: CSASPVKETQYF

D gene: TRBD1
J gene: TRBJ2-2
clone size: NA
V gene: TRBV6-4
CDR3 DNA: TGTGCCAGCAGCGTTACCGGGACAGGGGGATCCGGGGAGCTGTTTTTT
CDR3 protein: CASSVTGTGGSGELFF

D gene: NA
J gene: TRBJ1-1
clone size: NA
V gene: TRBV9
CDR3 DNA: TGTGCCAGCAGCGTATCGGGGAGTACGAACACTGAAGCTTTCTTT
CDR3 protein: CASSVSGSTNTEAFF

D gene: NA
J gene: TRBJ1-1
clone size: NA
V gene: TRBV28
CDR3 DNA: TGTGCCAGCAGCGGATCGGGGGGCAGCTCCTCTTTGAACGAAGCTTTCTTT
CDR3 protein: CASSGSGGSSSLNEAFF

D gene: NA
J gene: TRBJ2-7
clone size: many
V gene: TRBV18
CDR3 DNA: TGTGCCAGCTCACCGGGACTCATCTACGAGCAGTACTTC
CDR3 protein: CASSPGLIYEQYF

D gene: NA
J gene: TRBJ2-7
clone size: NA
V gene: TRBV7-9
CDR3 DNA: TGTGCCAGCAGCTTAGCAGGGGTCAACGAGCAGTACTTC
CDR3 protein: CASSLAGVNEQYF

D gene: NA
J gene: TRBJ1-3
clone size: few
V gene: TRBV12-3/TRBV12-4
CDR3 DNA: TGTGCCAGCAGTGTAAACAGGTGGAACACCATATATTTT
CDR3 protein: CASSVNRWNTIYF

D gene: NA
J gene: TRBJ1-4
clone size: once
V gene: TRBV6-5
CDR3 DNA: TGTGCCAGCAGTTACAGTGGGCAGGGACAAAAACTGTTTTTT
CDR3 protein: CASSYSGQGQKLFF

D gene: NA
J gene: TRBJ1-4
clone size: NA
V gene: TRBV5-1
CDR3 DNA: TGCGCCAGCAGCGGGGGAATGGCGGAGGAAAAACTGTTTTTT
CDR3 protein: CASSGGMAEEKLFF

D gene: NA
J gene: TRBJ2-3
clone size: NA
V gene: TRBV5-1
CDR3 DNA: TGCGCCAGCAGCTTGGTGGTGGTACAGGGAATAGATACGCAGTATTTT
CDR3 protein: CASSLVVVQGIDTQYF

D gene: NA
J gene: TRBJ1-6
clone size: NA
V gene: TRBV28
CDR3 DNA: TGTGCCAGCAGGCCCACGCGAAATTCACCCCTCCACTTT
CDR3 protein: CASRPTRNSPLHF

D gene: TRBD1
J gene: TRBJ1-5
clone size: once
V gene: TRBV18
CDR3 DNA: TGTGCCAGCTCACCAGGGGACAGGGGTAGCAATCAGCCCCAGCATTTT
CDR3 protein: CASSPGDRGSNQPQHF

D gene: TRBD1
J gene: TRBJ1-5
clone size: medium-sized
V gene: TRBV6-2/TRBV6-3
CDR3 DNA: TGTGCCAGCAGTGGACAGGTTGATAGCAATCAGCCCCAGCATTTT
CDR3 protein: CASSGQVDSNQPQHF

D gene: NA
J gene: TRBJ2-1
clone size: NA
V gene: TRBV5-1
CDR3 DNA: TGCGCCAGCAGCACACGCATCGGGACAACCGACAATGAGCAGTTCTTC
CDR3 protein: CASSTRIGTTDNEQFF

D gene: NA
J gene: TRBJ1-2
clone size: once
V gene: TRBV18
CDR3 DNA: TGTGCCAGCTCACCACCGGTTTCCAGGGTGAACTATGGCTACACCTTC
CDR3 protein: CASSPPVSRVNYGYTF

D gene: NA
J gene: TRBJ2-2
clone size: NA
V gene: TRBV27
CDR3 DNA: TGTGCCAGCTCATTCCCTTCCGGGGAGCTGTTTTTT
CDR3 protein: CASSFPSGELFF

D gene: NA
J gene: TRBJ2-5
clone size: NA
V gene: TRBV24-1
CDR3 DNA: TGTGCCACCGAATCGACCACCGAGACCCAGTACTTC
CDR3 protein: CATESTTETQYF

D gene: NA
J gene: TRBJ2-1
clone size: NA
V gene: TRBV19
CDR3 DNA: TGTGCCAGTTCTTCCGATGCAGGGAATGAGCAGTTCTTC
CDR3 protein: CASSSDAGNEQFF

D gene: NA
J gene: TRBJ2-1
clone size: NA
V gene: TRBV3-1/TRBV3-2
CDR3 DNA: TGTGCCAGCAGCCCCCGGGGCTTTAGCTCCTACAATGAGCAGTTCTTC
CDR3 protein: CASSPRGFSSYNEQFF

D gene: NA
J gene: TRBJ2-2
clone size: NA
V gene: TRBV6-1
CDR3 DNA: TGTGCCAGCAGTGAATCATGGGGGGCGTCGGCCGGGGAGCTGTTTTTT
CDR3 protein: CASSESWGASAGELFF

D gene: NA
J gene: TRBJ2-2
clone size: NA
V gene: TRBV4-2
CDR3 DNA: TGTGCCAGCAGCCAAGTGTATCGGGGACGCACCGGGGAGCTGTTTTTT
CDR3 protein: CASSQVYRGRTGELFF

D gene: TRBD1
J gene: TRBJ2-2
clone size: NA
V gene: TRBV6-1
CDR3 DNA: TGTGCCAGCAGTGAACTGGGACAGGGGTCCACCGGGGAGCTGTTTTTT
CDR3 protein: CASSELGQGSTGELFF

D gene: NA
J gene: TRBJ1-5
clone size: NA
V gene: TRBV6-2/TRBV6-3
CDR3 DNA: TGTGCCAGCAGTTACCCTACTCCGGGGCAGGGATCGGGCAATAGCAATCAGCCCCAGCATTTT
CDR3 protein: CASSYPTPGQGSGNSNQPQHF

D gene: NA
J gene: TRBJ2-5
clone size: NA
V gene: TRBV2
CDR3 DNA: TGTGCCAGCAGTCCAGGGGTAGAGACCCAGTACTTC
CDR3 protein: CASSPGVETQYF

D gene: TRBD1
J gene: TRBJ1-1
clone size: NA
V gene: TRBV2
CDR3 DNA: TGTGCCAGCAGAAACGGACAGGGGTTCACTGAAGCTTTCTTT
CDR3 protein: CASRNGQGFTEAFF

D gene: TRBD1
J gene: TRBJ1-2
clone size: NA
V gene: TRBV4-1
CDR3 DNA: TGCGCCAGCAGCCAAGAAGGGGGGGCGAGGGGGCTTAGCTATGGCTACACCTTC
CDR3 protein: CASSQEGGARGLSYGYTF

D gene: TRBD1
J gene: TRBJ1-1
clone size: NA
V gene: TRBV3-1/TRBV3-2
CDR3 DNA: TGTGCCAGCAGCCATGAGGGGGCAGGAAGGACTGAAGCTTTCTTT
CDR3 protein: CASSHEGAGRTEAFF

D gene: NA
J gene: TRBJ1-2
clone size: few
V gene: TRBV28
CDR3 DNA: TGTGCCAGCAGTTACCCAGGGGTTAACTATGGCTACACCTTC
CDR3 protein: CASSYPGVNYGYTF

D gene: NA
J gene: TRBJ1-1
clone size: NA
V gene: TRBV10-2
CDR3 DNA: TGCGCCAGCAGTGGATGGGACGGTGGGAACACTGAAGCTTTCTTT
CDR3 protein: CASSGWDGGNTEAFF

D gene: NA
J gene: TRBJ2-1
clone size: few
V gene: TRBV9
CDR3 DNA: TGTGCCAGCAGCGTTGGGCAGGACCTCCTCTCTACAAATGAGCAGTTCTTC
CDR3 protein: CASSVGQDLLSTNEQFF

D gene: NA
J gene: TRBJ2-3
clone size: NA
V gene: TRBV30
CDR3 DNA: TGTGCCTGGAGTGCCAGAGATACGCAGTATTTT
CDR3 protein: CAWSARDTQYF

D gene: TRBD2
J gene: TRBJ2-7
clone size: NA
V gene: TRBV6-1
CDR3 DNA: TGTGCCAGCAGTGTATGGTCTTCCCAGCGGGACGCCTACGAGCAGTACTTC
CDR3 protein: CASSVWSSQRDAYEQYF

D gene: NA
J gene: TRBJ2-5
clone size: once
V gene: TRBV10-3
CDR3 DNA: TGTGCCATCAGCGGAGCAGCTGGAGCCGCCGGTGAGACCCAGTACTTC
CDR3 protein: CAISGAAGAAGETQYF

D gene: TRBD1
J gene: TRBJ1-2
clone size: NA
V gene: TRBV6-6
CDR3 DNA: TGTGCCAGCAGTTCGCCGACAGGGGCAGACTATGGCTACACCTTC
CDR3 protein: CASSSPTGADYGYTF

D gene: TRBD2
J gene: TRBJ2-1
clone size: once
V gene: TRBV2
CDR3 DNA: TGTGCCAGCAGTGACCCGTTTCTAGCGGCGGCTTACAATGAGCAGTTCTTC
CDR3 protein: CASSDPFLAAAYNEQFF